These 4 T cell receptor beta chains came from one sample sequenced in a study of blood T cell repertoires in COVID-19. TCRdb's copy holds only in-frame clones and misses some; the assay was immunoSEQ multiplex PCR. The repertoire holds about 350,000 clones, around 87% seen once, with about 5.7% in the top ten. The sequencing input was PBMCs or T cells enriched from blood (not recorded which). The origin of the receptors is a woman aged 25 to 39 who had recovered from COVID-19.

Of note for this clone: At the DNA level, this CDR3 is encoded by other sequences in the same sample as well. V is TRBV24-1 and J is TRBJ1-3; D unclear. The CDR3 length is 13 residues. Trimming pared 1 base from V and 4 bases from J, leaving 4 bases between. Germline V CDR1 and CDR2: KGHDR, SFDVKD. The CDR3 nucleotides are TGTGCCACCAGTGATTTCTCGGGAAACACCATATATTTT. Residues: CATSDFSGNTIYF.

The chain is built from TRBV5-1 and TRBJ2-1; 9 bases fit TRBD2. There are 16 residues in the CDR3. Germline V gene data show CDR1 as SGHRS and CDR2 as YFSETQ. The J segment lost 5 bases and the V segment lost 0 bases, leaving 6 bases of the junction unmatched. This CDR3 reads CASSLARLAGDNEQFF. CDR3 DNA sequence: TGCGCCAGCAGCTTGGCCAGGTTAGCGGGGGACAATGAGCAGTTCTTC. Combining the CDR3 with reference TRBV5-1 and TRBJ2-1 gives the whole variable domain KAGVTQTPRYLIKTRGQQVTLSCSPISGHRSVSWYQQTPGQGLQFLFEYFSETQRNKGNFPGRFSGRQFSNSRSEMNVSTLELGDSALYLCASSLARLAGDNEQFFGPGTRLTVL.

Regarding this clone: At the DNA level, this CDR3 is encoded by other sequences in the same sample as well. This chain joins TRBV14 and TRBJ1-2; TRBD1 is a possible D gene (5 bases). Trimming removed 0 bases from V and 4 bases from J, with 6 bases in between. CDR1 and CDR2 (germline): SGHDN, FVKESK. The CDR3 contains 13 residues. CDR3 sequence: CASSQDRGYGYTF. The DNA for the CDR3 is TGTGCCAGCAGCCAAGATAGGGGCTATGGCTACACCTTC.

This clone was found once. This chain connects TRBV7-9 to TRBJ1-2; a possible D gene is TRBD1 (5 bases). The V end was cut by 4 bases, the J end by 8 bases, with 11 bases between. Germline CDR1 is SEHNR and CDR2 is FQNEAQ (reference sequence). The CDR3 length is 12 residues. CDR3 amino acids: CASSSGVGGYTF. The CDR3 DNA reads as TGTGCCAGCAGCTCGGGGGTAGGCGGCTACACCTTC.